This entry lists 27 T cell receptor beta chains sequenced from one sample in a study of OX40 agonist ivuxolimab in advanced cancers. Method: immunoSEQ multiplex PCR; TCRdb's copy keeps in-frame clones and lacks some. The sample includes tens of thousands of clones, about 85% of them seen just once. This specimen was CD4+ or CD8+ T cells sorted from blood, taken in a trial of the OX40 agonist ivuxolimab. The receptors originated from an adult with an advanced solid tumor such as melanoma, head and neck, liver or kidney cancer.

This chain uses TRBV6-5 with TRBJ1-3; D is possibly TRBD1 (6 bases). The CDR3 contains 13 residues. Germline CDR1 MNHEY, CDR2 SVGAGI. The ends were cut back, 11 bases at V and 2 bases at J, with 13 bases in the middle. Here the CDR3 DNA reads TGTGCCGCCGGGACATTTGCTGGAAACACCATATATTTT. It translates to CAAGTFAGNTIYF.

The rearrangement uses TRBV5-4 and TRBJ2-3; 9 bases fit TRBD1. The CDR3 sequence is 14 residues long. Germline trimming cut 4 bases from V and 4 bases from J; bases unmatched to any gene: 4. CDR1 is SGHNT and CDR2 is YYREEE in the germline V gene (reference sequence). This CDR3 reads CASSADRGADTQYF. The CDR3, as DNA: TGTGCCAGCAGCGCGGACAGGGGCGCAGATACGCAGTATTTT. The full variable domain, completed using reference TRBV5-4 and TRBJ2-3, is ETGVTQSPTHLIKTRGQQVTLRCSSQSGHNTVSWYQQALGQGPQFIFQYYREEENGRGNFPPRFSGLQFPNYSSELNVNALELDDSALYLCASSADRGADTQYFGPGTRLTVL.

V and J are TRBV11-3 and TRBJ2-1; TRBD1 might be the D (5 bases). CDR1 and CDR2 from the germline V gene are SGHNT and YENEEA. This CDR3 contains 13 residues. With 3 bases removed from V and 5 bases from J, the gap between germline ends came to 8 bases. CDR3 loop: CASSFGRDNEQFF. CDR3 coding DNA: TGTGCCAGCAGCTTTGGCAGGGACAATGAGCAGTTCTTC.

This sequence joins TRBV7-3 and TRBJ2-3, with D perhaps matching TRBD2 (5 bases). In germline, CDR1 is SGHTA, CDR2 FQGTGA. Deletions cut 4 bases from V and 1 base from J, with 18 bases between. This CDR3 has 17 amino acids. CDR3 protein: CASSSPVAEEGTDTQYF. The CDR3 DNA reads TGTGCCAGCAGCTCGCCGGTCGCGGAGGAGGGCACAGATACGCAGTATTTT. The full variable domain, completed using reference TRBV7-3 and TRBJ2-3, is GAGVSQTPSNKVTEKGKYVELRCDPISGHTALYWYRQSLGQGPEFLIYFQGTGAADDSGLPNDRFFAVRPEGSVSTLKIQRTERGDSAVYLCASSSPVAEEGTDTQYFGPGTRLTVL.

The chain carries TRBV4-1 and TRBJ2-7; 10 bases line up with TRBD2. Germline V gives CDR1 MGHRA, CDR2 YSYEKL. This CDR3 spans 16 amino acids. Losses at the gene ends were 0 bases for V and 3 bases for J; bases not matched to a gene: 5. The CDR3 here is CASSQDSSGRLYEQYF. CDR3 DNA sequence: TGCGCCAGCAGCCAAGATAGTAGCGGGAGGCTCTACGAGCAGTACTTC.

CDR3 DNA: TGTGCCAGCAGTGCACAAATTCGGGAAAAACTGTTTTTT. It encodes CASSAQIREKLFF. V is TRBV2 and J is TRBJ1-4; D ambiguous. V dropped 4 bases and J dropped 8 bases, with 11 bases sitting between them. The CDR3 spans 13 residues. CDR1 SNHLY and CDR2 FYNNEI come from the germline V gene. Full variable domain (rest looked up from reference TRBV2 and TRBJ1-4): EPEVTQTPSHQVTQMGQEVILRCVPISNHLYFYWYRQILGQKVEFLVSFYNNEISEKSEIFDDQFSVERPDGSNFTLKIRSTKLEDSAMYFCASSAQIREKLFFGSGTQLSVL.

The chain has TRBV23-1 and TRBJ2-5, with TRBD1 identical over 9 bases. TRBV23-1 has ORF status, its function being uncertain. Trimming removed 0 bases from V and 5 bases from J; junction bases left unmatched: 1. There are 14 residues in the CDR3. This chain's CDR3 is CASSQSTGGETQYF. The CDR3 DNA reads as TGCGCCAGCAGTCAATCCACAGGGGGCGAGACCCAGTACTTC.

The chain carries TRBV7-8 and TRBJ2-2, with D perhaps matching TRBD1 or TRBD2 (6 bases each). This CDR3 is 20 amino acids long. From germline, CDR1 is SGHVS and CDR2 FQNEAQ. V was pared by 1 base and J by 0 bases, with 21 bases between. The CDR3 coding sequence is TGTGCCAGCAGCTTAGTAGGGGGGCTGGACCTAACAGCGAACACCGGGGAGCTGTTTTTT. Amino acids: CASSLVGGLDLTANTGELFF.

The rearrangement links TRBV16 to TRBJ2-7, with D possibly being TRBD1 (7 bases). The germline V gene encodes CDR1 KGHSY and CDR2 FQNENV. Trimming pared 4 bases from V and 2 bases from J, leaving 15 bases between. CDR3 length: 15 residues. For the CDR3, the DNA is TGTGCCAGCAGCCGGGAGGCAGGGGGGACCTACGAGCAGTACTTC. Amino acids: CASSREAGGTYEQYF.

This chain connects TRBV6-1 to TRBJ2-5; D might be TRBD1 (6 bases). The CDR3 runs to 13 residues. Germline assignment: CDR1 MNHNS and CDR2 SASEGT. The V gene lost 4 bases and the J gene lost 4 bases, with 10 bases spanning the gap. As DNA, the CDR3 is TGTGCCAGCAGTGGGGACATAGGAGAGACCCAGTACTTC. This encodes CASSGDIGETQYF.

The J gene is TRBJ1-5, the V gene TRBV29-1, with D possibly being TRBD1 (5 bases). With 5 bases removed from V and 5 bases from J, the gap between germline ends came to 13 bases. Germline V gene sequence: CDR1 SQVTM, CDR2 ANQGSEA. CDR3 length: 13 amino acids. CDR3: CSVLQGSDQPQHF. The DNA of the CDR3 is TGCAGCGTTTTGCAGGGTAGTGATCAGCCCCAGCATTTT. Full variable domain (remainder filled in from reference TRBV29-1 and TRBJ1-5): SAVISQKPSRDICQRGTSLTIQCQVDSQVTMMFWYRQQPGQSLTLIATANQGSEATYESGFVIDKFPISRPNLTFSTLTVSNMSPEDSSIYLCSVLQGSDQPQHFGDGTRLSIL.

The chain couples TRBV4-2 to TRBJ2-5; the match to TRBD2 covers 10 bases. After removal of 0 bases from V and 2 bases from J, the junction contained 9 bases not matched to a gene. CDR3 length: 18 residues. The germline V gene has CDR1 LGHNA and CDR2 YNFKEQ. CDR3 loop: CASSQDVSAGGGQETQYF. CDR3 DNA sequence: TGTGCCAGCAGCCAAGATGTCTCAGCGGGAGGGGGTCAAGAGACCCAGTACTTC.

About this clone itself: At one of its ends the junction is not consistent with the germline gene, which may arise from a read error. V usage is TRBV7-9 and J usage is TRBJ2-1, with 11 bases identical to TRBD2. The CDR3 loop spans 14 amino acids. The germline gives CDR1 SEHNR, CDR2 FQNEAQ (reference sequence). CDR3 sequence (DNA): TGTGCCAGCAGCCTAGCGGGGGGTAGGGATGAGCAGTTCTTC. Amino acids: CASSLAGGRDEQFF.

The V gene is TRBV29-1, the J gene TRBJ2-3, with a possible D match to TRBD2 (6 bases). This CDR3 is built from 11 residues. CDR1 and CDR2 from the germline V gene are SQVTM and ANQGSEA. V was cut by 8 bases and J by 4 bases, with 10 bases left in between. The CDR3 nucleotides read TGCAGCTCCTCGGGGGCAGATACGCAGTATTTT. This codes for CSSSGADTQYF.

This clone has just one count. CDR3 sequence: CASSWDSWSSYEQYF. The DNA for the CDR3 is TGTGCCAGCAGCTGGGACAGCTGGAGCTCCTACGAGCAGTACTTC. The genes are TRBV7-2 and TRBJ2-7; 7 positions match TRBD1. This CDR3 is built from 15 residues. Germline loops: CDR1 SGHTA, CDR2 FQGNSA. The V segment lost 4 bases and the J segment 0 bases; nucleotides outside the gene matches: 6.

The V call is TRBV7-2, the J call TRBJ2-7; D gene uncertain. Trimming stripped 2 bases from V and 2 bases from J, with 7 bases between. Germline CDR1 reads SGHTA; CDR2 reads FQGNSA. The CDR3 length is 13 residues. The CDR3 DNA follows: TGTGCCAGCAGCTTACGGAGTCCCTACGAGCAGTACTTC. This sequence encodes CASSLRSPYEQYF.

The V call is TRBV9, the J call TRBJ1-4; a weak D match, TRBD1 (6 bases). Germline V gene data show CDR1 as SGDLS and CDR2 as YYNGEE. With 0 bases removed from V and 2 bases from J, the gap between germline ends came to 8 bases. This CDR3 spans 15 amino acids. The chain's CDR3 is CASSVGGRTNEKLFF. CDR3 coding DNA: TGTGCCAGCAGCGTAGGGGGGCGGACTAATGAAAAACTGTTTTTT. The variable domain in full, completed from reference TRBV9 and TRBJ1-4, reads DSGVTQTPKHLITATGQRVTLRCSPRSGDLSVYWYQQSLDQGLQFLIQYYNGEERAKGNILERFSAQQFPDLHSELNLSSLELGDSALYFCASSVGGRTNEKLFFGSGTQLSVL.

The CDR3 spells CASSLELNSPLHF. CDR3 DNA sequence: TGTGCCAGCAGCTTAGAATTGAATTCACCCCTCCACTTT. The gene calls are TRBV11-2 and TRBJ1-6; no firm D call. The V end lost 0 bases, the J end lost 7 bases, and 4 bases lay between the germline ends. Germline lookup yields CDR1 SGHAT and CDR2 FQNNGV. This CDR3 has 13 residues.

The J gene is TRBJ1-1, the V gene TRBV4-2, with D possibly matching TRBD1 (5 bases). From germline, CDR1 is LGHNA and CDR2 YNFKEQ. V was cut by 0 bases and J by 0 bases, with 11 bases left in between. This CDR3 comprises 16 residues. For the CDR3, the DNA is TGTGCCAGCAGCCAAGAAGGGGTGGGTCTGAACACTGAAGCTTTCTTT. It encodes CASSQEGVGLNTEAFF.

This chain joins TRBV11-2 and TRBJ2-7; 10 positions agree with TRBD2. The trim removed 0 bases at V and 4 bases at J, leaving 12 bases unmatched. Germline loops: CDR1 SGHAT, CDR2 FQNNGV. The CDR3 has 18 residues. The CDR3 DNA is TGTGCCAGCAGCTTAGAGGCTAGCGGGAGTGCCATCCCGTACGAGCAGTACTTC. Translating gives CASSLEASGSAIPYEQYF.

This clone came up once. CDR3 in DNA: TGTGCCAGCAGCTTACGGCGACCCGGGGAGCTGTTTTTT. Its translation is CASSLRRPGELFF. The gene calls are TRBV7-3 and TRBJ2-2; D remains unclear. The CDR3 spans 13 residues. The V and J ends lost 2 bases and 6 bases respectively, with 7 bases between them. Germline values: CDR1 SGHTA, CDR2 FQGTGA. Together with reference TRBV7-3 and TRBJ2-2, the CDR3 gives the full variable domain: GAGVSQTPSNKVTEKGKYVELRCDPISGHTALYWYRQSLGQGPEFLIYFQGTGAADDSGLPNDRFFAVRPEGSVSTLKIQRTERGDSAVYLCASSLRRPGELFFGEGSRLTVL.

Comment on this clone: The sample holds other DNA sequences that translate to the same CDR3. The CDR3 DNA is TGTGCCAGCAGCTTAGGCGGCTCACCCCTCCACTTT. It codes for CASSLGGSPLHF. This sequence joins TRBV11-2 and TRBJ1-6; unclear D gene. The V end lost 1 base, the J end lost 10 bases, and 5 bases lay between the germline ends. CDR3 size: 12 residues. The germline gives CDR1 SGHAT, CDR2 FQNNGV.

V gene TRBV13 combines with J gene TRBJ2-1, with 7 bases that match TRBD2. The length of the CDR3 is 16 residues. V lost 5 bases to trimming and J lost 0 bases; unmatched junction nucleotides: 7. Germline assignment: CDR1 PRHDT and CDR2 FYEKMQ (reference sequence). The CDR3 DNA reads TGTGCCAGCAGCCCGGGACTAAGAAGCTCCTACAATGAGCAGTTCTTC. Amino acid sequence: CASSPGLRSSYNEQFF.

The chain is built from TRBV5-1 and TRBJ2-3; D call uncertain. CDR3 size: 13 residues. Germline CDR1 SGHRS, CDR2 YFSETQ. Trimming cost V 3 bases and J 2 bases, with 7 bases left between them. CDR3 protein: CASSSRNTDTQYF. Written as DNA, the CDR3 is TGCGCCAGCAGCTCTCGGAACACAGATACGCAGTATTTT.

The J gene is TRBJ2-7, the V gene TRBV5-1; no clear D. V was clipped by 4 bases and J by 4 bases, with 6 bases between them. Looked up from germline, CDR1 is SGHRS and CDR2 is YFSETQ. The length of the CDR3 is 11 residues. The CDR3 sequence: CASSGNYEQYF. The CDR3, as DNA: TGCGCCAGCAGCGGAAATTACGAGCAGTACTTC. Full variable domain (remainder filled in from reference TRBV5-1 and TRBJ2-7): KAGVTQTPRYLIKTRGQQVTLSCSPISGHRSVSWYQQTPGQGLQFLFEYFSETQRNKGNFPGRFSGRQFSNSRSEMNVSTLELGDSALYLCASSGNYEQYFGPGTRLTVT.

The chain recombines TRBV5-5 with TRBJ2-7; 8 nucleotides agree with TRBD2. This CDR3 has 17 amino acids. The germline gives CDR1 SGHKS, CDR2 YYEKEE (reference sequence). Trimming cost V 4 bases and J 0 bases; bases outside gene matches: 12. As DNA, the CDR3 is TGTGCCAGCAGCCGGGGGGGCGGGGCACCGAGCTCCTACGAGCAGTACTTC. Amino acid sequence: CASSRGGGAPSSYEQYF.

This clone was counted ten times or more. The chain has TRBV10-3 and TRBJ1-5; the D gene is possibly TRBD1 (5 bases). This CDR3 is 12 amino acids long. CDR1 is ENHRY and CDR2 is SYGVKD in the germline V gene. With 9 bases removed from V and 7 bases from J, the gap between germline ends came to 13 bases. CDR3 nucleotide sequence: TGTGCCATACAGGACCCGGGGCAGCCCCAGCATTTT. This encodes CAIQDPGQPQHF.